The subject of this entry is one T cell receptor (beta chain). Its antigen is unknown. From germline, CDR1 is MNHEY and CDR2 SVGAGI. V lost 2 bases and J 7 bases, leaving 15 bases between the germline ends. The CDR3 sequence is 15 residues long. The data were taken from a study of T cell responses to AZD1222 COVID-19 vaccine. General study points: The study found vaccine-associated CD4 TCRs spanning spike, dominant at 160-218 and 743-854.

The data were produced by immunoSEQ multiplex PCR, yet TCRdb's version contains in-frame clones alone and is incomplete. The profile shows about 120,000 clones, about 90% of them singletons. This receptor was obtained from an adult in good health. The V gene is TRBV6-5, the J gene TRBJ2-1; D gene uncertain. Sample: peripheral blood, taken on day 0 of AZD1222 vaccination. CDR3 bases: TGTGCCAGCAGTTACGACACTACTGGTAGGAATGAGCAGTTCTTC. This sequence encodes CASSYDTTGRNEQFF.